This T cell receptor beta chain is from a study of Ad26.COV2.S vaccination and SARS-CoV-2 variants. In the study overall: The authors gave Ad26.COV2.S intramuscularly, either once or twice 56 days apart.

Treatment: roughly 20 received Ad26.COV2.S at low or high dose, single or two shots; five or six received placebo; per-sample allocation not given. The investigators took samples on day 63 after the first vaccine or placebo injection. Whoever gave the sample was an adult aged 18-55 years in Boston. It was Wuhan-strain SARS-CoV-2 spike that the Ad26 vaccine vector expressed. The repertoire was sequenced with immunoSEQ multiplex PCR; TCRdb's copy has only in-frame clones and lacks some. The sample holds about 350,000 clones, around 84% seen once. Here the sequenced sample was peripheral blood, taken in a trial of Ad26.COV2.S vaccine versus placebo. The sequence derives from a person aged 18-65 years who received the Ad26.COV2.S COVID-19 vaccine or a placebo.

CDR3 residues: CASSSITGGRTDTQYF. CDR3 DNA: TGTGCCAGCAGCTCTATCACGGGGGGACGGACAGATACGCAGTATTTT. The chain uses TRBV7-6 and TRBJ2-3, with 7 bases aligning to TRBD2. V gave up 4 bases and J gave up 3 bases; unmatched junction bases: 10. CDR1 is SGHVS, CDR2 FNYEAQ, per germline. This CDR3 contains 16 residues.